This T cell receptor beta chain was captured in a study of beta chain features in type 1 diabetes. Every isolated RNA sample was fully reverse transcribed, so sequencing captured expressed TCRB transcripts. Repertoires were generated with immunoSEQ multiplex PCR, while TCRdb's copy carries only in-frame clones and drops some. In the table there are about 140,000 clones, about 9.4% of which are singletons. The purity of all sorted populations exceeded 95%. Trimming stripped 5 bases from V and 2 bases from J, with 13 bases between. Germline values: CDR1 KGHSH, CDR2 LQKENI. The CDR3 runs to 14 residues. What was sequenced was naive CD4+ T cells from blood. The source is a man aged 18 to 30 in good health. The rearrangement uses TRBV18 and TRBJ2-7; D is perhaps TRBD1 (5 bases). The CDR3 DNA reads as TGTGCCAGCTCATCAGTCAGGGTAGCCTACGAGCAGTACTTC. It is translated as CASSSVRVAYEQYF.